Each of the 30 T cell receptor beta chains below was sequenced from the same sample in a study of cytomegalovirus exposure and HLA in healthy donors (TCRdb year 2017). The library was generated by the immunoSEQ multiplex PCR assay. TCRdb's version of the immuneACCESS table is confined to in-frame rearrangements and falls short of the full clone set. An unresolved V gene accounts for under half of the shortfall where checked; the remainder is of unknown origin. The sample has over 100,000 clones on record, 85% to 90% of them singletons. Nearly 6.5% of the sample is taken by the ten largest. Material: PBMCs. The receptors come from a woman between 18 and 29 years old in good health and CMV-seropositive.

The CDR3 sequence is CASSQYTGSNTEAFF. For the CDR3, the DNA is TGTGCCAGCAGCCAATATACAGGGTCCAACACTGAAGCTTTCTTT. This chain connects TRBV4-2 to TRBJ1-1; D may be TRBD1 (6 bases). V was shortened by 2 bases and J by 2 bases, with 12 bases between the two germline ends. Germline V lookup: CDR1 LGHNA, CDR2 YNFKEQ. The CDR3 is 15 amino acids.

This chain links TRBV5-1 with TRBJ2-7; 10 bases agree with TRBD2. The CDR3 is 15 residues long. With 4 bases clipped from V and 2 bases from J, the junction kept 6 bases outside the gene matches. Germline values: CDR1 SGHRS, CDR2 YFSETQ. CDR3 amino acids: CASSAGTSATYEQYF. CDR3 nucleotides: TGCGCCAGCAGCGCGGGGACTAGCGCTACCTACGAGCAGTACTTC.

This clone has a handful of counts. This chain joins TRBV2 and TRBJ2-7, with 9 bases aligning to TRBD2. V was pared by 5 bases and J by 3 bases, with 2 bases of the junction left unmatched. The germline gives CDR1 SNHLY, CDR2 FYNNEI. CDR3 length: 13 residues. The CDR3 here is CASSWTSDYEQYF. For the CDR3, the DNA is TGTGCCAGCAGTTGGACTAGCGACTACGAGCAGTACTTC.

The chain couples TRBV5-1 to TRBJ1-1; D gene unclear. The length of the CDR3 is 13 residues. The germline V and J ends were trimmed by 6 bases and 6 bases, with 15 bases remaining between them. Looked up from germline, CDR1 is SGHRS and CDR2 is YFSETQ. CDR3 nucleotide sequence: TGCGCCAGCAAGGGTACAGAGAGGGCTGAAGCTTTCTTT. This gives the protein CASKGTERAEAFF.

The genes are TRBV11-2 and TRBJ2-1; D is possibly TRBD1 (6 bases). The germline V gene encodes CDR1 SGHAT and CDR2 FQNNGV. This CDR3 has 16 amino acids. With 0 bases removed from V and 5 bases from J, the gap between germline ends came to 14 bases. The CDR3 DNA reads as TGTGCCAGCAGCTTAGATCGGTTTGGGGGCCACAATGAGCAGTTCTTC. It translates to CASSLDRFGGHNEQFF.

The chain joins TRBV6-6 to TRBJ1-5; D is undetermined. The CDR3 covers 16 residues. The ends were cut back, 0 bases at V and 2 bases at J, with 11 bases in the middle. Looked up from germline, CDR1 is MNHNY and CDR2 is SVGAGI (reference sequence). This chain's CDR3 is CASSYSRVTGNQPQHF. The CDR3 DNA sequence: TGTGCCAGCAGTTACTCGAGGGTTACGGGCAATCAGCCCCAGCATTTT.

V is TRBV18 and J is TRBJ1-1; D not certain. The germline V gene has CDR1 KGHSH and CDR2 LQKENI. The V gene lost 4 bases and the J gene lost 5 bases, with 11 bases spanning the gap. The CDR3 runs 13 residues. CDR3 amino acids: CASSLTGETEAFF. CDR3 nucleotides: TGTGCCAGCTCACTTACCGGGGAAACTGAAGCTTTCTTT.

This clone was picked up a small number of times. This chain joins TRBV7-9 and TRBJ1-2, with a possible D match to TRBD1 (6 bases). V lost 1 base, J lost 6 bases, and 9 bases lay in between. Germline V CDR1 and CDR2: SEHNR, FQNEAQ (reference sequence). The CDR3 has 13 residues. The CDR3 sequence: CASSLGTDDGYTF. DNA of the CDR3: TGTGCCAGCAGCTTAGGGACAGACGATGGCTACACCTTC.

The V call is TRBV4-1, the J call TRBJ2-5; TRBD1 agrees at 10 bases. This CDR3 is 16 amino acids long. Trimming cost V 0 bases and J 3 bases; bases outside gene matches: 4. CDR1 MGHRA and CDR2 YSYEKL come from the germline V gene. The CDR3, as DNA: TGCGCCAGCAGCCAAGATGGCGGACAGGGGGAAGAGACCCAGTACTTC. This sequence encodes CASSQDGGQGEETQYF.

V and J are TRBV2 and TRBJ1-1; possible D gene TRBD1, 6 bases. Germline CDR1 SNHLY, CDR2 FYNNEI. V lost 7 bases to trimming and J lost 6 bases, with 15 bases between them. The CDR3 loop spans 13 amino acids. The CDR3 sequence is CASIKGGGPEAFF. Here the CDR3 DNA reads TGTGCCAGCATCAAAGGGGGAGGGCCTGAAGCTTTCTTT.

The chain recombines TRBV19 with TRBJ2-1, with a weak D call TRBD1 (5 bases). The CDR3 consists of 13 residues. V was pared by 5 bases and J by 7 bases, with 12 bases between. CDR1 and CDR2 (germline): LNHDA, SQIVND (reference sequence). The CDR3 sequence: CASSDAGFNEQFF. Written as DNA, the CDR3 is TGTGCCAGTAGTGATGCAGGGTTTAATGAGCAGTTCTTC.

The rearrangement uses TRBV5-1 and TRBJ1-1, with D perhaps matching TRBD1 (5 bases). The CDR3 loop spans 13 amino acids. Germline V CDR1 and CDR2: SGHRS, YFSETQ. The ends were cut back, 3 bases at V and 5 bases at J, with 11 bases in the middle. The CDR3 DNA follows: TGCGCCAGCAGCTCATCAGGGTGGACTGAAGCTTTCTTT. Translating gives CASSSSGWTEAFF. Supplemented by reference TRBV5-1 and TRBJ1-1, the full variable domain reads KAGVTQTPRYLIKTRGQQVTLSCSPISGHRSVSWYQQTPGQGLQFLFEYFSETQRNKGNFPGRFSGRQFSNSRSEMNVSTLELGDSALYLCASSSSGWTEAFFGQGTRLTVV.

This clone was seen a handful of times. CDR3 nucleotides: TGTGCCAGCAGCTCTTCGGGACAGGGGTCTTCACCCCTCCACTTT. It specifies CASSSSGQGSSPLHF. The chain has TRBV7-9 and TRBJ1-6, with 10 positions matching TRBD1. Trimming took 4 bases from V and 9 from J; bases not matched to a gene: 6. The CDR3 sequence is 15 residues long. The germline gives CDR1 SEHNR, CDR2 FQNEAQ (reference sequence).

The chain combines TRBV2 with TRBJ2-1, with 8 bases that match TRBD2. Looked up from germline, CDR1 is SNHLY and CDR2 is FYNNEI. The V gene end was trimmed by 7 bases and the J gene end by 5 bases; junction bases not matched to a gene: 16. The CDR3 sequence is 17 residues long. The CDR3 DNA is TGTGCCAGCACCGGGGGGGTAGGGGAGGGGACGAACAATGAGCAGTTCTTC. This gives the protein CASTGGVGEGTNNEQFF. The whole variable domain, remainder taken from reference TRBV2 and TRBJ2-1, is EPEVTQTPSHQVTQMGQEVILRCVPISNHLYFYWYRQILGQKVEFLVSFYNNEISEKSEIFDDQFSVERPDGSNFTLKIRSTKLEDSAMYFCASTGGVGEGTNNEQFFGPGTRLTVL.

This chain joins TRBV10-3 and TRBJ2-7; D not certain. CDR3 length equals 14 residues. From germline, CDR1 is ENHRY and CDR2 SYGVKD. The V gene lost 3 bases and the J gene lost 5 bases, with 14 bases spanning the gap. The CDR3 sequence is CAISESGFQDEQYF. In nucleotides, the CDR3 is TGTGCCATCAGTGAATCCGGGTTTCAAGACGAGCAGTACTTC.

The V and J genes are TRBV10-2 and TRBJ1-2; a weak D match, TRBD1 (6 bases). Germline V gives CDR1 WSHSY, CDR2 SAAADI. V was cut by 5 bases and J by 7 bases, with 14 bases left in between. The CDR3 covers 13 residues. CDR3 in DNA: TGCGCCAGCAGTCAACAGGGTGGCGTTGGCTACACCTTC. Translating gives CASSQQGGVGYTF.

The chain joins TRBV7-9 to TRBJ1-2; D is uncertain. V lost 6 bases, J lost 4 bases, and 9 bases lay in between. There are 12 residues in the CDR3. Per the germline V gene, CDR1 is SEHNR and CDR2 is FQNEAQ (reference sequence). CDR3 bases: TGTGCCAGCAGGGGCAGTGGCTATGGCTACACCTTC. Encoded protein: CASRGSGYGYTF. The whole variable domain, remainder taken from reference TRBV7-9 and TRBJ1-2, is DTGVSQNPRHKITKRGQNVTFRCDPISEHNRLYWYRQTLGQGPEFLTYFQNEAQLEKSRLLSDRFSAERPKGSFSTLEIQRTEQGDSAMYLCASRGSGYGYTFGSGTRLTVV.

The chain uses TRBV4-2 and TRBJ1-1, with D possibly being TRBD1 (5 bases). The CDR3 loop spans 17 amino acids. Germline CDR1 and CDR2: LGHNA and YNFKEQ. V was pared by 1 base and J by 0 bases, with 15 bases between. The DNA for the CDR3 is TGTGCCAGCAGCCAAGCCAGATTGACAGTGATGAACACTGAAGCTTTCTTT. Amino acids: CASSQARLTVMNTEAFF.

The gene calls are TRBV7-6 and TRBJ2-7, with 8 bases fitting TRBD1. The CDR3 runs 15 residues. The germline V gene has CDR1 SGHVS and CDR2 FNYEAQ. J gave up 0 bases and V 0 bases, and 1 base lay outside the gene matches. CDR3: CASSLATGGSYEQYF. The CDR3 region has the DNA TGTGCCAGCAGCTTAGCTACAGGGGGCTCCTACGAGCAGTACTTC.

In its sample, this clone was seen a few times. The rearrangement uses TRBV16 and TRBJ1-2; D might be TRBD1 (6 bases). This CDR3 is built from 13 residues. Germline loops: CDR1 KGHSY, CDR2 FQNENV. The V end was cut by 3 bases, the J end by 8 bases, with 13 bases between. The CDR3 spells CASSHLGQNGYTF. In DNA, the CDR3 is TGTGCCAGCAGCCATTTAGGACAGAACGGCTACACCTTC.

This chain uses TRBV2 with TRBJ2-7; D may be TRBD2 (6 bases). The CDR3 consists of 13 residues. Germline V gives CDR1 SNHLY, CDR2 FYNNEI. The DNA for the CDR3 is TGTGCTACGTTGGCGGGATCGCTATACGAGCAGTACTTC. It is translated as CATLAGSLYEQYF.

This rearrangement joins TRBV7-2 to TRBJ1-5, with D perhaps matching TRBD1 (5 bases). V was cut by 4 bases and J by 7 bases, with 17 bases left in between. The germline CDR1 and CDR2 sequences are SGHTA and FQGNSA. The CDR3 contains 15 residues. In DNA form, the CDR3 reads TGTGCCAGCAGCTCCGGACATCGTCTTACGCAGCCCCAGCATTTT. This encodes CASSSGHRLTQPQHF.

This sequence joins TRBV7-2 and TRBJ1-2; no reliable D call. V was shortened by 4 bases and J by 0 bases, with 12 bases between the two germline ends. Germline V lookup: CDR1 SGHTA, CDR2 FQGNSA. CDR3 length equals 15 residues. CDR3 sequence reads: CASSSTGSSNYGYTF. The CDR3 DNA follows: TGTGCCAGCAGCTCCACGGGGTCCTCTAACTATGGCTACACCTTC. Combining the CDR3 with reference TRBV7-2 and TRBJ1-2 gives the whole variable domain GAGVSQSPSNKVTEKGKDVELRCDPISGHTALYWYRQSLGQGLEFLIYFQGNSAPDKSGLPSDRFSAERTGGSVSTLTIQRTQQEDSAVYLCASSSTGSSNYGYTFGSGTRLTVV.

The gene calls are TRBV27 and TRBJ1-2; 7 bases fit TRBD1. Germline values: CDR1 MNHEY, CDR2 SMNVEV (reference sequence). V was pared by 8 bases and J by 0 bases, with 6 bases of the junction left unmatched. This CDR3 is built from 14 residues. Here the CDR3 DNA reads TGTGCCAGCGCCAGGACAGGTTCTAACTATGGCTACACCTTC. Translation: CASARTGSNYGYTF.

The chain carries TRBV5-6 and TRBJ2-2, with 13 bases that match TRBD2. The germline V gene has CDR1 SGHDT and CDR2 YYEEEE. Germline trimming cut 7 bases from V and 7 bases from J; bases unmatched to any gene: 16. The CDR3 covers 18 residues. The chain's CDR3 is CASDSARTLAGGNGELFF. DNA for the CDR3: TGTGCCAGCGATTCAGCCAGGACACTAGCGGGGGGGAACGGGGAGCTGTTTTTT.

The chain joins TRBV9 to TRBJ2-1; D is undetermined. V lost 0 bases and J 3 bases, leaving 7 bases between the germline ends. Germline V gene lookup returns CDR1 SGDLS and CDR2 YYNGEE. The CDR3 totals 14 residues. The CDR3 nucleotides are TGTGCCAGCAGCGTAGACGATAGCTACAATGAGCAGTTCTTC. It is translated as CASSVDDSYNEQFF.

In its sample, this clone was seen once. The chain carries TRBV2 and TRBJ2-7, with D maybe TRBD1 (6 bases). The CDR3 is 13 residues long. Looked up from germline, CDR1 is SNHLY and CDR2 is FYNNEI. V lost 7 bases and J 7 bases, leaving 17 bases between the germline ends. CDR3 sequence: CASMERQVREQYF. The CDR3, as DNA: TGTGCCAGCATGGAGAGACAGGTCCGGGAGCAGTACTTC.

V usage is TRBV4-3 and J usage is TRBJ2-7, with TRBD2 as a possible D gene (5 bases). CDR3 length equals 15 residues. Trimming shortened V by 0 bases and J by 1 base, and 10 bases separated the two germline ends. Germline-derived CDR1 and CDR2 are LGHNA and YSLEER. The CDR3 nucleotides read TGCGCCAGCAGCCAAGAGAGGGCGATGTCCTACGAGCAGTACTTC. Amino acids: CASSQERAMSYEQYF.

This chain joins TRBV5-6 and TRBJ1-1; unclear D gene. Germline loops: CDR1 SGHDT, CDR2 YYEEEE. The CDR3 length is 14 residues. The germline V and J ends were trimmed by 2 bases and 3 bases, with 11 bases remaining between them. CDR3 sequence (DNA): TGTGCCAGCAGCTTCGAGGGTTCGTACACTGAAGCTTTCTTT. This sequence encodes CASSFEGSYTEAFF.

This chain links TRBV14 with TRBJ1-3; D is possibly TRBD1 (6 bases). Germline CDR1 and CDR2: SGHDN and FVKESK. Trimming pared 5 bases from V and 2 bases from J, leaving 13 bases between. The CDR3 spans 15 residues. The CDR3 DNA is TGTGCCAGCAGCTTCGACAGGAACCCTGGAAACACCATATATTTT. Protein: CASSFDRNPGNTIYF.